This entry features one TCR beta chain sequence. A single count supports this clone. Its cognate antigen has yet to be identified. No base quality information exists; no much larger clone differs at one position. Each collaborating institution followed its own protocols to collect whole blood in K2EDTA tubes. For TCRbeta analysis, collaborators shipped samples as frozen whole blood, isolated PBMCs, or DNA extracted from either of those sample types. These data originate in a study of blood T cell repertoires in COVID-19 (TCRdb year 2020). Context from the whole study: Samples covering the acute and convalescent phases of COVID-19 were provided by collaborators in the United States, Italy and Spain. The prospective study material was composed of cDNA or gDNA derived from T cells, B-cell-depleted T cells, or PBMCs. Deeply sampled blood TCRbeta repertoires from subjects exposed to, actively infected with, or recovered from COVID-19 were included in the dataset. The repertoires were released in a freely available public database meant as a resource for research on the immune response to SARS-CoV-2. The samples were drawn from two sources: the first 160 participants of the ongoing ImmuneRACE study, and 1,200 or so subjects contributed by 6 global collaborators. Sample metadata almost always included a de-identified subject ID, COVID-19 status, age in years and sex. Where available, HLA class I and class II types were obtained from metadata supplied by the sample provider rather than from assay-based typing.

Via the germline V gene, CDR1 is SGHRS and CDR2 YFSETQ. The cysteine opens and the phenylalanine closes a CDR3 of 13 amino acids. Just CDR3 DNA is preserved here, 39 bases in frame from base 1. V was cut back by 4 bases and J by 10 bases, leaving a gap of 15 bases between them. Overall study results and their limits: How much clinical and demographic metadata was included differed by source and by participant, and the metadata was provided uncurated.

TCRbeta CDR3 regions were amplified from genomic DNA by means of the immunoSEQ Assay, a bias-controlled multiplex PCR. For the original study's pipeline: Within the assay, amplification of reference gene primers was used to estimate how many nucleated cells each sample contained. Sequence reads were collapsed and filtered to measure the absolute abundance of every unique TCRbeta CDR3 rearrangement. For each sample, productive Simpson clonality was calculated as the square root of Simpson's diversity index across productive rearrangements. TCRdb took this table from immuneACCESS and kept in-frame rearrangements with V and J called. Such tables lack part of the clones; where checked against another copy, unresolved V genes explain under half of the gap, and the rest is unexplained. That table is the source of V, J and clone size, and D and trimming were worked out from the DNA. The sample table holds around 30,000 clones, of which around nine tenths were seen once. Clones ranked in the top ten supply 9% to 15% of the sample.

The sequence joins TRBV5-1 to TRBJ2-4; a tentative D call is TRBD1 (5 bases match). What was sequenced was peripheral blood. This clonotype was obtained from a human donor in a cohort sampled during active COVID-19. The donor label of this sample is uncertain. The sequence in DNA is TGCGCCAGCAGCCCAGATAATACAGGAATTCAGTACTTC. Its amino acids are CASSPDNTGIQYF.